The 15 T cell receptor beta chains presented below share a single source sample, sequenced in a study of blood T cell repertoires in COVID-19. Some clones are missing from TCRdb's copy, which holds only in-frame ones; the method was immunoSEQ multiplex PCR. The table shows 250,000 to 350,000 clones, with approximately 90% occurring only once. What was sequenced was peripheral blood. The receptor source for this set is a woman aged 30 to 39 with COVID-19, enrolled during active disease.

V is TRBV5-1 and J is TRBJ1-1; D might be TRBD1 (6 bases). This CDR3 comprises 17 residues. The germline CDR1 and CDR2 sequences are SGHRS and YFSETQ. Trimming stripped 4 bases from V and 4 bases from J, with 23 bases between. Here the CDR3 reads CASSLGAGYRRSTEAFF. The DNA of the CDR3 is TGCGCCAGCAGCCTGGGGGCGGGATACCGCAGGTCCACTGAAGCTTTCTTT.

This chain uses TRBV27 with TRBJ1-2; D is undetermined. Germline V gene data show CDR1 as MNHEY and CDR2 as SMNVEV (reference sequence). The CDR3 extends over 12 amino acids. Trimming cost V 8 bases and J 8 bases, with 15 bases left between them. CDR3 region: CASGPTRSGYTF. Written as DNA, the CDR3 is TGTGCCAGCGGCCCGACAAGATCGGGCTACACCTTC.

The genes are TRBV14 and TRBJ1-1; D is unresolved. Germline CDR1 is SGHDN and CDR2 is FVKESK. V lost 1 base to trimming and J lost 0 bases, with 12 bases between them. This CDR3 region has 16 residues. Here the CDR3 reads CASSQVAGIMNTEAFF. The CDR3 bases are TGTGCCAGCAGCCAAGTTGCGGGGATCATGAACACTGAAGCTTTCTTT.

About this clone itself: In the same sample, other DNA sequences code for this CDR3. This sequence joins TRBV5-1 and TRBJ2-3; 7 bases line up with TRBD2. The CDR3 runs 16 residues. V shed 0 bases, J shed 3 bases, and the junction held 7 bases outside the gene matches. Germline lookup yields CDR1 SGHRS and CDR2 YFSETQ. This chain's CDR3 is CASSLGGGRGTDTQYF. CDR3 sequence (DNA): TGCGCCAGCAGCTTGGGAGGCGGGAGAGGGACAGATACGCAGTATTTT.

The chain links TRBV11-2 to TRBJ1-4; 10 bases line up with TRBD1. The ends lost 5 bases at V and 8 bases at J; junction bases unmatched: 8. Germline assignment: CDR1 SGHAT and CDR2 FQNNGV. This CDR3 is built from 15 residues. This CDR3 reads CASSRKGTGEEKLFF. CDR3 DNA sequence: TGTGCCAGCAGCCGTAAAGGGACAGGGGAAGAAAAACTGTTTTTT. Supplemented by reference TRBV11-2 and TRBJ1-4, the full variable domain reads EAGVAQSPRYKIIEKRQSVAFWCNPISGHATLYWYQQILGQGPKLLIQFQNNGVVDDSQLPKDRFSAERLKGVDSTLKIQPAKLEDSAVYLCASSRKGTGEEKLFFGSGTQLSVL.

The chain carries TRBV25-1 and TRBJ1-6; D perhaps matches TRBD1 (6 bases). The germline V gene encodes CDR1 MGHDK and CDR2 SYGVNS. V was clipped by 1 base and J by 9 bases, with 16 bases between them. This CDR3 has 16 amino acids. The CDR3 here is CASSESRGGGSSPLHF. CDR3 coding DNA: TGTGCCAGCAGTGAATCAAGAGGGGGTGGCTCTTCACCCCTCCACTTT.

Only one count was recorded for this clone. CDR3 loop: CASTGQGPGQPQHF. CDR3 nucleotide sequence: TGTGCCAGCACCGGACAGGGGCCAGGTCAGCCCCAGCATTTT. The chain links TRBV6-5 to TRBJ1-5; 9 nucleotides align to TRBD1. The CDR3 runs 14 residues. Germline CDR1 and CDR2: MNHEY and SVGAGI. The V and J ends lost 7 bases and 6 bases, in that order; junction bases with no gene match: 7.

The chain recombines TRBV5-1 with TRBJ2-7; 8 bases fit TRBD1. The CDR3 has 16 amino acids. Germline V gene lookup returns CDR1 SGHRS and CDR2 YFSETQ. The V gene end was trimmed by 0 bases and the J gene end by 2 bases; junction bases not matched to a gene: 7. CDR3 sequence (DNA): TGCGCCAGCAGCTTGGTAGTAGGGACAGGACCCTACGAGCAGTACTTC. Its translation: CASSLVVGTGPYEQYF.

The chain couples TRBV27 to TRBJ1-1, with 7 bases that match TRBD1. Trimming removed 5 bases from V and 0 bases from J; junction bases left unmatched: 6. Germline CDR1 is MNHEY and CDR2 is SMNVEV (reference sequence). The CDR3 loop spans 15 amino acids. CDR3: CASSHPDRVNTEAFF. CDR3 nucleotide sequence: TGTGCCAGCAGTCATCCCGACAGGGTGAACACTGAAGCTTTCTTT.

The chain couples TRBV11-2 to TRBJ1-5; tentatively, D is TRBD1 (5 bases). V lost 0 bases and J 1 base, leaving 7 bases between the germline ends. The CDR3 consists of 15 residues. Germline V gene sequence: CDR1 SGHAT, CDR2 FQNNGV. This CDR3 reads CASSLEGHSNQPQHF. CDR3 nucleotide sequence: TGTGCCAGCAGCTTAGAGGGGCACAGCAATCAGCCCCAGCATTTT. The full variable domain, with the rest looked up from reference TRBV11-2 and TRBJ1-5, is EAGVAQSPRYKIIEKRQSVAFWCNPISGHATLYWYQQILGQGPKLLIQFQNNGVVDDSQLPKDRFSAERLKGVDSTLKIQPAKLEDSAVYLCASSLEGHSNQPQHFGDGTRLSIL.

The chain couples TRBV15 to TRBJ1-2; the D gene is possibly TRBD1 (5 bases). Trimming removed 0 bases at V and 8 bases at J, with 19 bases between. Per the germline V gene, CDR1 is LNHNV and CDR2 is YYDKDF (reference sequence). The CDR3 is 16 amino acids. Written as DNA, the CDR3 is TGTGCCACCAGCAGAGAGGGACTATTTGGAGGTGTGGGCTACACCTTC. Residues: CATSREGLFGGVGYTF.

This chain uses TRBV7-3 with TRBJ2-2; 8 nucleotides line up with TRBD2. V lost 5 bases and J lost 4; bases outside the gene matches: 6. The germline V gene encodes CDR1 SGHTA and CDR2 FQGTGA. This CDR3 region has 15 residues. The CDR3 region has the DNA TGTGCCAGCAGCCGTGCCAGCGGGGGCACCGGGGAGCTGTTTTTT. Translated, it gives CASSRASGGTGELFF.

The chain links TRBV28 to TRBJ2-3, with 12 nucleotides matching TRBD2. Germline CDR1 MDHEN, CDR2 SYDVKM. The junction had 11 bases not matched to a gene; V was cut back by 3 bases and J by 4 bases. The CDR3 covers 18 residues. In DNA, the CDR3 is TGTGCCAGCAGTTTCCTAGCGGGAGGGCCCGGCAAGGCAGATACGCAGTATTTT. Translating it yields CASSFLAGGPGKADTQYF.

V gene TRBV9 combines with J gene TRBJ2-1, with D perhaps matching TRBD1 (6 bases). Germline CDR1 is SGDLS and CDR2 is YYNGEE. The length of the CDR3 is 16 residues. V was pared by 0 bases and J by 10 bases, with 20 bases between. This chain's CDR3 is CASSVDAGGTVVEQFF. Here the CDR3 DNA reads TGTGCCAGCAGCGTAGATGCTGGGGGCACGGTGGTCGAGCAGTTCTTC. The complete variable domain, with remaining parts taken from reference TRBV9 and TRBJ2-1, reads DSGVTQTPKHLITATGQRVTLRCSPRSGDLSVYWYQQSLDQGLQFLIQYYNGEERAKGNILERFSAQQFPDLHSELNLSSLELGDSALYFCASSVDAGGTVVEQFFGPGTRLTVL.

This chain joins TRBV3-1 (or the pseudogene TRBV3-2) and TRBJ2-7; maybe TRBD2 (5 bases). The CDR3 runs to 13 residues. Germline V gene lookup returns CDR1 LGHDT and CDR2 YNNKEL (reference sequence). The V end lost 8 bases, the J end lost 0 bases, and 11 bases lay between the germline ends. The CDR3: CASGERNSYEQYF. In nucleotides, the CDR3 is TGTGCCAGCGGGGAGAGGAACTCCTACGAGCAGTACTTC.